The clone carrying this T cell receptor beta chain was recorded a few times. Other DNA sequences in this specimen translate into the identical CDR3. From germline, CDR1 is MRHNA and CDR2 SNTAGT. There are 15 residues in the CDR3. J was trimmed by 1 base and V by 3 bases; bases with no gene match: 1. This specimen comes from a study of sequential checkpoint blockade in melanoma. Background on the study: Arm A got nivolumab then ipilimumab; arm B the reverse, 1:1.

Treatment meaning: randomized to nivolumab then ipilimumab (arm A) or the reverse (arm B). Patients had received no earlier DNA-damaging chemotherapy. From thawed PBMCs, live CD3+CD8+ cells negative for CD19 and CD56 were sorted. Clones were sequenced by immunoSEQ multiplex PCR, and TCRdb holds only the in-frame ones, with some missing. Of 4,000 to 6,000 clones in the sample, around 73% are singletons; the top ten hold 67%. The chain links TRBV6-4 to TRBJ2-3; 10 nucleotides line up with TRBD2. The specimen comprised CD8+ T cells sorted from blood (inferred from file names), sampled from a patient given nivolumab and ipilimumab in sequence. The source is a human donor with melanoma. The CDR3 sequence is CASSETSGGTDTQYF. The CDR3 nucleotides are TGTGCCAGCAGTGAAACTAGCGGGGGCACAGATACGCAGTATTTT.